This is a list of T cell receptor beta chains from one sample in a study of radiotherapy plus CTLA-4 blockade in lung cancer. Data came from immunoSEQ multiplex PCR; TCRdb stores just in-frame clones and leaves some out. The sample has 65,000 to 85,000 clones, less than 85% seen once. Material: peripheral blood, obtained from a patient treated with radiotherapy plus ipilimumab. These receptors all stem from a human donor with non-small cell lung cancer whose response to radiotherapy plus ipilimumab could not be evaluated. Some clones in this sample may be carry-over from other donors' samples. CDR3s include the opening cysteine and the closing phenylalanine or tryptophan. Fields, in order: clone size, J gene, V gene, D gene, CDR3 protein, CDR3 DNA. The D gene is left open where the match is weak. The size of a clone is reported for some rows only, either as once, few or many, or as a class for expanded clones.

- | TRBJ1-4 | TRBV6-5 | - | CASRRDINEKLFF | TGTGCCAGCAGAAGGGACATAAATGAAAAACTGTTTTTT
- | TRBJ1-4 | TRBV4-2 | - | CASSQVAQQEKLFF | TGTGCCAGCAGCCAAGTTGCCCAACAGGAAAAACTGTTTTTT
- | TRBJ1-4 | TRBV9 | TRBD1 | CASSVGQGAEKLFF | TGTGCCAGCAGCGTAGGGCAGGGGGCTGAAAAACTGTTTTTT
- | TRBJ1-2 | TRBV20-1 | - | CSAQRVYGYTF | TGCAGTGCACAGAGGGTCTATGGCTACACCTTC
- | TRBJ2-2 | TRBV19 | - | CASSIRDGELFF | TGTGCCAGTAGTATCCGAGACGGGGAGCTGTTTTTT
- | TRBJ1-2 | TRBV29-1 | TRBD1 | CIAGGADGYTF | TGCATCGCAGGGGGCGCGGATGGCTACACCTTC
- | TRBJ2-6 | TRBV15 | TRBD1 | CATSNRTGAGSGANVLTF | TGTGCCACCAGCAACAGAACAGGGGCCGGCTCTGGGGCCAACGTCCTGACTTTC
- | TRBJ2-1 | TRBV11-3 | - | CASSLNAGNEQFF | TGTGCCAGCAGCTTGAATGCGGGCAATGAGCAGTTCTTC
- | TRBJ2-5 | TRBV6-5 | - | CASSYIGQGQETQYF | TGTGCCAGCAGTTACATCGGCCAGGGGCAAGAGACCCAGTACTTC
- | TRBJ2-3 | TRBV9 | - | CASSVTREVADTQYF | TGTGCCAGCAGCGTAACCAGGGAAGTCGCAGATACGCAGTATTTT
once | TRBJ2-2 | TRBV28 | - | CASSLYLSTNTGELFF | TGTGCCAGCAGTTTATATCTCAGTACGAACACCGGGGAGCTGTTTTTT
- | TRBJ1-4 | TRBV5-1 | - | CASSLAGSNEKLFF | TGCGCCAGCAGCTTGGCCGGGAGTAATGAAAAACTGTTTTTT
few | TRBJ2-7 | TRBV11-3 | - | CASSLGPDSSYEQYF | TGTGCCAGCAGCTTGGGGCCGGATAGCTCCTACGAGCAGTACTTC
- | TRBJ1-1 | TRBV5-1 | TRBD1 | CASSFRQGANTEAFF | TGCGCCAGCAGCTTTCGGCAGGGGGCCAACACTGAAGCTTTCTTT
few | TRBJ2-2 | TRBV2 | TRBD1 | CASSPDRGPGELFF | TGTGCCAGCAGCCCCGACAGGGGTCCCGGGGAGCTGTTTTTT
- | TRBJ2-3 | TRBV21-1 | - | CASSKEPTGSTDTQYF | TGTGCCAGCAGCAAAGAACCGACAGGGAGCACAGATACGCAGTATTTT
- | TRBJ2-7 | TRBV5-6 | TRBD2 | CASSLGPSGAPREQYF | TGTGCCAGCAGCTTGGGCCCTAGCGGGGCCCCCCGGGAGCAGTACTTC
- | TRBJ1-1 | TRBV19 | TRBD1 | CASTPPDRVHPEAFF | TGTGCCAGTACCCCCCCGGACAGGGTGCACCCTGAAGCTTTCTTT
few | TRBJ1-6 | TRBV6-4 | - | CASSDGGRGSHSPLHF | TGTGCCAGCAGTGACGGTGGAAGGGGATCGCATTCACCCCTCCACTTT
- | TRBJ2-4 | TRBV5-1 | - | CASREPQGIQYF | TGCGCCAGCAGAGAGCCGCAGGGCATTCAGTACTTC
- | TRBJ2-7 | TRBV28 | TRBD1 | CASTFGTGSSYEQYF | TGTGCCAGCACCTTCGGGACAGGGAGCTCCTACGAGCAGTACTTC
- | TRBJ2-3 | TRBV20-1 | TRBD1 | CSATGERTQYF | TGCAGTGCCACAGGGGAACGTACGCAGTATTTT
- | TRBJ1-1 | TRBV11-2 | TRBD1 | CASSFGTGDEAFF | TGTGCCAGCAGCTTCGGGACAGGGGATGAAGCTTTCTTT
medium-sized | TRBJ1-6 | TRBV30 | TRBD1 | CAWRPGQDNSPLHF | TGTGCCTGGAGGCCGGGACAGGACAATTCACCCCTCCACTTT
- | TRBJ1-1 | TRBV7-2 | - | CASSLGTVNTEAFF | TGTGCCAGCAGCTTAGGGACAGTGAACACTGAAGCTTTCTTT
few | TRBJ2-4 | TRBV9 | - | CASSVLNGDIQYF | TGTGCCAGCAGCGTCCTAAATGGAGACATTCAGTACTTC
- | TRBJ2-7 | TRBV18 | - | CASSPSQTYEQYF | TGTGCCAGCTCACCTTCCCAGACCTACGAGCAGTACTTC
- | TRBJ2-5 | TRBV9 | TRBD2 | CASSLGTSGGAGQETQYF | TGTGCCAGCAGCCTCGGGACTAGCGGGGGGGCGGGGCAAGAGACCCAGTACTTC
few | TRBJ1-5 | TRBV6-1 | - | CASSEIQNSNQPQHF | TGTGCCAGCAGTGAAATACAGAATAGCAATCAGCCCCAGCATTTT
- | TRBJ2-3 | TRBV6-4 | - | CASSVIQGDTQYF | TGTGCCAGCAGTGTGATCCAGGGAGATACGCAGTATTTT
- | TRBJ2-7 | TRBV9 | TRBD2 | CASSVGMTSGHSYEQYF | TGTGCCAGCAGCGTAGGGATGACTAGCGGGCACTCCTACGAGCAGTACTTC
- | TRBJ2-3 | TRBV5-1 | - | CASSLAGFRTDTQYF | TGCGCCAGCAGCTTGGCAGGTTTCCGCACAGATACGCAGTATTTT
- | TRBJ2-1 | TRBV27 | - | CASSSKGEINEQFF | TGTGCCAGCAGTTCCAAGGGAGAAATCAATGAGCAGTTCTTC
- | TRBJ1-4 | TRBV5-1 | TRBD1 | CASQRTQGKYEKLFF | TGCGCCAGCCAAAGGACACAGGGGAAATACGAAAAACTGTTTTTT
- | TRBJ2-3 | TRBV7-6 | - | CASSSPGGDTQYF | TGTGCCAGCAGCTCTCCCGGGGGTGATACGCAGTATTTT
- | TRBJ1-2 | TRBV2 | - | CASMSGSGDGNGYTF | TGTGCCAGCATGTCTGGCTCCGGGGATGGGAATGGCTACACCTTC
- | TRBJ2-5 | TRBV4-3 | TRBD2 | CASSQGGAGREQYF | TGCGCCAGCAGCCAAGGTGGAGCAGGGCGGGAGCAGTACTTC
- | TRBJ2-7 | TRBV7-9 | - | CASSLAAVGYQSYEQYF | TGTGCCAGCAGCTTGGCCGCGGTTGGGTACCAGAGCTACGAGCAGTACTTC
- | TRBJ2-5 | TRBV9 | TRBD1 | CASSTGTGRETQYF | TGTGCCAGCAGCACCGGGACAGGGAGGGAGACCCAGTACTTC
- | TRBJ2-3 | TRBV5-1 | - | CASCRTASTDTQYF | TGCGCCAGCTGCCGGACAGCCAGCACAGATACGCAGTATTTT
few | TRBJ1-5 | TRBV19 | - | CASSIGWRGREKSQHQPQHF | TGTGCCAGTAGTATTGGGTGGAGGGGCAGGGAAAAGTCCCAGCATCAGCCCCAGCATTTT
- | TRBJ2-7 | TRBV29-1 | - | CSVKEGSEQYF | TGCAGCGTGAAGGAGGGCTCCGAGCAGTACTTC
- | TRBJ1-1 | TRBV7-9 | - | CASGLALQGAEAFF | TGTGCCAGCGGCTTAGCCTTACAGGGCGCTGAAGCTTTCTTT
- | TRBJ1-2 | TRBV15 | - | CATRRQPYGYTF | TGTGCCACCCGGAGGCAGCCCTATGGCTACACCTTC
- | TRBJ1-1 | TRBV11-2 | TRBD1 | CASSSGQGLWAFF | TGTGCCAGCAGCTCGGGACAGGGCCTTTGGGCTTTCTTT
- | TRBJ2-7 | TRBV7-2 | - | CASSLSRGSSYEQYF | TGTGCCAGCAGCTTAAGTAGGGGCAGCTCCTACGAGCAGTACTTC
- | TRBJ1-5 | TRBV2 | - | CASKKGVGNQPQHF | TGTGCCAGCAAGAAGGGGGTAGGGAATCAGCCCCAGCATTTT
- | TRBJ1-3 | TRBV6-5 | - | CASSYGPSGNTIYF | TGTGCCAGCAGTTACGGGCCCTCTGGAAACACCATATATTTT
- | TRBJ1-1 | TRBV28 | - | CASSSQGYTEAFF | TGTGCCAGCAGTTCACAGGGTTACACTGAAGCTTTCTTT
once | TRBJ1-2 | TRBV6-5 | TRBD1 | CASSYGRQGAHGYTF | TGTGCCAGCAGTTACGGTCGGCAGGGGGCTCATGGCTACACCTTC
- | TRBJ1-3 | TRBV28 | - | CASGYSSSGNTIYF | TGTGCCAGCGGGTATAGCAGCTCTGGAAACACCATATATTTT
- | TRBJ2-2 | TRBV6-5 | - | CASFDGGEGTGELFF | TGTGCCAGCTTTGATGGGGGCGAAGGCACCGGGGAGCTGTTTTTT
once | TRBJ1-5 | TRBV7-9 | - | CASSLGGRGGNQPQHF | TGTGCCAGCAGCTTAGGGGGCAGGGGAGGCAATCAGCCCCAGCATTTT
once | TRBJ1-2 | TRBV6-1 | TRBD1 | CASSGGTANYGYTF | TGTGCCAGCAGTGGGGGGACAGCTAACTATGGCTACACCTTC
many | TRBJ1-1 | TRBV19 | TRBD1 | CASSNPDRATEAFF | TGTGCCAGTAGTAACCCGGACAGGGCTACTGAAGCTTTCTTT